A single sample is the source of the 17 T cell receptor beta chains below, sequenced in a study of shared T cell receptors in the human thymus. Clones were read by immunoSEQ multiplex PCR, and TCRdb kept only the in-frame ones, dropping some. This table has hundreds of thousands of clones, roughly 90% appearing once. Another study also made use of these data, one on human thymus T cells.

The material sequenced was thymocytes. The receptors originated from a boy under two years old with a congenital heart defect.

The chain joins TRBV13 to TRBJ2-5, with TRBD2 identical over 13 bases. The junction had 4 bases not matched to a gene; V was cut back by 3 bases and J by 3 bases. CDR3 length: 16 residues. The germline CDR1 and CDR2 sequences are PRHDT and FYEKMQ (reference sequence). The CDR3 DNA follows: TGTGCCAGCAGCTTCACTAGCGGGAGGGGGGAAGAGACCCAGTACTTC. It translates to CASSFTSGRGEETQYF.

The rearrangement uses TRBV11-2 and TRBJ2-2, with 8 bases fitting TRBD2. The germline gives CDR1 SGHAT, CDR2 FQNNGV. The V segment lost 4 bases and the J segment 7 bases; nucleotides outside the gene matches: 14. This CDR3 has 17 amino acids. The CDR3 DNA sequence: TGTGCCAGCAGCTCACGCCCCAAGCGGGAGATTCACGGGGAGCTGTTTTTT. Protein: CASSSRPKREIHGELFF.

The rearrangement uses TRBV28 and TRBJ2-2; D not certain. V shed 6 bases and J shed 6 bases, with 26 bases lying between them. Looked up from germline, CDR1 is MDHEN and CDR2 is SYDVKM. The length of the CDR3 is 18 residues. The CDR3 bases are TGTGCCAGCAGACCCGACGGAGCCCCTCCCGGCGAGCCCGGGGAGCTGTTTTTT. The encoded protein is CASRPDGAPPGEPGELFF.

J is TRBJ1-1 and V is TRBV2; TRBD1 aligns across 8 bases. Trimming took 5 bases from V and 0 from J; bases not matched to a gene: 8. This CDR3 is 16 amino acids long. Germline lookup yields CDR1 SNHLY and CDR2 FYNNEI. The CDR3 here is CASSRQGNRVNTEAFF. Written as DNA, the CDR3 is TGTGCCAGCAGTCGACAGGGGAATCGGGTGAACACTGAAGCTTTCTTT.

This chain connects TRBV7-9 to TRBJ2-5; D may be TRBD2 (5 bases). Trimming removed 6 bases at V and 3 bases at J, with 11 bases between. Germline assignment: CDR1 SEHNR and CDR2 FQNEAQ (reference sequence). The CDR3 spans 13 residues. The CDR3 DNA reads TGTGCCAGCAGTCGGTTGAGGGAAGAGACCCAGTACTTC. Translation: CASSRLREETQYF. The full variable domain, rest sourced from reference TRBV7-9 and TRBJ2-5, is DTGVSQNPRHKITKRGQNVTFRCDPISEHNRLYWYRQTLGQGPEFLTYFQNEAQLEKSRLLSDRFSAERPKGSFSTLEIQRTEQGDSAMYLCASSRLREETQYFGPGTRLLVL.

CDR3 in amino acids: CASSLPGASNQPQHF. DNA of the CDR3: TGTGCCAGCAGCTTACCTGGGGCTAGCAATCAGCCCCAGCATTTT. The gene calls are TRBV7-2 and TRBJ1-5; possibly TRBD1 for D (5 bases). Trimming took off 2 bases at V and 0 bases at J, with 8 bases between the two ends. The CDR3 has 15 amino acids. Germline CDR1 reads SGHTA; CDR2 reads FQGNSA.

The CDR3 loop reads CARRDRANEKLFF. The CDR3 DNA follows: TGTGCCAGGAGAGACAGGGCGAATGAAAAACTGTTTTTT. The chain carries TRBV2 and TRBJ1-4; TRBD1 aligns across 7 bases. The CDR3 has 13 amino acids. Looked up from germline, CDR1 is SNHLY and CDR2 is FYNNEI. J lost 5 bases, V lost 9 bases, and 6 bases had no gene match.

CDR3 sequence (DNA): TGCGCCAGCAGCCAAGATGGGGGGACTAGCGGGAGGGCCCATCGTGGCACAGATACGCAGTATTTT. Translating gives CASSQDGGTSGRAHRGTDTQYF. The J gene is TRBJ2-3, the V gene TRBV4-1; 16 positions agree with TRBD2. This CDR3 is built from 22 residues. Germline loops: CDR1 MGHRA, CDR2 YSYEKL. V lost 0 bases and J lost 1; bases outside the gene matches: 13.

The rearrangement uses TRBV27 and TRBJ2-1, with 7 bases matching TRBD2. Per the germline V gene, CDR1 is MNHEY and CDR2 is SMNVEV (reference sequence). The CDR3 is made up of 16 amino acids. V trimming: 3 bases; J trimming: 1 base; junction bases outside the gene matches: 6. CDR3: CASSFQRERSYNEQFF. CDR3 DNA: TGTGCCAGCAGTTTTCAGCGGGAACGGTCCTACAATGAGCAGTTCTTC.

V usage is TRBV15 and J usage is TRBJ2-1; TRBD1 is a possible D gene (5 bases). The germline V and J ends were trimmed by 2 bases and 2 bases, with 19 bases remaining between them. The CDR3 runs 18 residues. Germline assignment: CDR1 LNHNV and CDR2 YYDKDF (reference sequence). CDR3 nucleotide sequence: TGTGCCACCAGCAGAAGGGGAACCCGTAATCGGACCTACAATGAGCAGTTCTTC. This codes for CATSRRGTRNRTYNEQFF.

The J gene is TRBJ1-2, the V gene TRBV25-1; D uncertain. This CDR3 is built from 14 residues. The germline V gene encodes CDR1 MGHDK and CDR2 SYGVNS. Trimming shortened V by 0 bases and J by 2 bases, and 7 bases separated the two germline ends. The CDR3 here is CASSEYWQNYGYTF. For the CDR3, the DNA is TGTGCCAGCAGTGAATATTGGCAGAACTATGGCTACACCTTC.

V usage is TRBV27 and J usage is TRBJ2-1; TRBD2 might be the D (6 bases). The CDR3 loop spans 15 amino acids. From germline, CDR1 is MNHEY and CDR2 SMNVEV (reference sequence). V lost 5 bases to trimming and J lost 2 bases, with 13 bases between them. The CDR3 region has the DNA TGTGCCAGCAGTCCGGGGGTCAGCCCCTACAATGAGCAGTTCTTC. It encodes CASSPGVSPYNEQFF.

The chain links TRBV27 to TRBJ2-3; TRBD2 matches 11 bases. Looked up from germline, CDR1 is MNHEY and CDR2 is SMNVEV (reference sequence). The J segment lost 4 bases and the V segment lost 2 bases, leaving 8 bases of the junction unmatched. This CDR3 spans 17 amino acids. The CDR3: CASSLSLTSGTPDTQYF. The CDR3 nucleotides read TGTGCCAGCAGTTTAAGCCTGACTAGCGGGACCCCAGATACGCAGTATTTT.

This clone was observed a handful of times. The CDR3 protein is CASSRAAGTSELHEQYF. CDR3 nucleotides: TGTGCCAGCAGCCGGGCCGCCGGGACTAGCGAGTTGCACGAGCAGTACTTC. V and J are TRBV14 and TRBJ2-7; 10 nucleotides line up with TRBD2. After removal of 4 bases from V and 5 bases from J, the junction contained 14 bases not matched to a gene. CDR1 and CDR2 from the germline V gene are SGHDN and FVKESK. The CDR3 is 17 residues long. The variable domain in full, with the rest retrieved from reference TRBV14 and TRBJ2-7, is EAGVTQFPSHSVIEKGQTVTLRCDPISGHDNLYWYRRVMGKEIKFLLHFVKESKQDESGMPNNRFLAERTGGTYSTLKVQPAELEDSGVYFCASSRAAGTSELHEQYFGPGTRLTVT.

V gene TRBV4-1 combines with J gene TRBJ2-7, with 9 bases fitting TRBD2. The junction had 6 bases not matched to a gene; V was cut back by 3 bases and J by 0 bases. CDR1 and CDR2 (germline): MGHRA, YSYEKL. The CDR3 consists of 16 residues. The chain's CDR3 is CASSHQLAGVSYEQYF. The DNA of the CDR3 is TGCGCCAGCAGCCATCAACTAGCGGGCGTCTCCTACGAGCAGTACTTC.

The chain carries TRBV6-4 and TRBJ2-1; 11 bases are a match to TRBD2. The CDR3 spans 15 residues. V dropped 5 bases and J dropped 8; count of bases not matched to a gene: 8. The germline V gene encodes CDR1 MRHNA and CDR2 SNTAGT. The CDR3: CASSLAGGPIDEQFF. The CDR3 DNA reads TGTGCCAGCAGTTTAGCGGGAGGGCCTATCGATGAGCAGTTCTTC.

V is TRBV4-1 and J is TRBJ2-7; TRBD1 is a possible D gene (6 bases). Trimming removed 1 base at V and 3 bases at J, with 22 bases between. The CDR3 has 18 amino acids. CDR1 and CDR2 (germline): MGHRA, YSYEKL. The CDR3 DNA follows: TGCGCCAGCAGCCAAGCTGGTCCAGGTAATAGGGGGTACTACGAGCAGTACTTC. It codes for CASSQAGPGNRGYYEQYF.